The present T cell receptor beta chain was sequenced within a study of T cells after yellow fever vaccination. TCRdb called the 5' RACE reads again in MiXCR, with one record for every CDR3 protein. Among tens of thousands of distinct CDR3 sequences listed, approximately 7.3% were seen once. This CDR3 is built from 13 residues. From germline, CDR1 is PRHDT and CDR2 FYEKMQ (reference sequence). The junction had 2 bases not matched to a gene; V was cut back by 3 bases and J by 3 bases. This clonotype has at least ten counts. The chain has TRBV13 and TRBJ2-7; 7 bases map to TRBD1. The sequence was obtained from a man younger than 35 who received the YFV17D yellow fever vaccine. The sample was CD8+ T cells sorted from PBMCs, taken around 10 days after the first yellow fever vaccination. CDR3 sequence (DNA): TGTGCCAGCAGCTTGGGACAGAGCTACGAGCAGTACGTC. Translation gives CASSLGQSYEQYV.